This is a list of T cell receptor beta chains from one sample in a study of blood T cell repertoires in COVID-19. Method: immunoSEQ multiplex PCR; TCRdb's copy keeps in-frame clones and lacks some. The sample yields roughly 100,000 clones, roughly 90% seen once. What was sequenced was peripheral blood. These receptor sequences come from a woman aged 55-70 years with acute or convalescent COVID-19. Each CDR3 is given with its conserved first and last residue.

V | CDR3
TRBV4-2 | CASSQEGAAGGYNEQFF
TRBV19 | CASRERGAIFSNQPQHF
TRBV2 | CASRVQGVSDTQYF
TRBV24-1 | CATSHGTSGRAADTQYF
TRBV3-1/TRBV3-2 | CASSQRTSGKSLTYEQYF
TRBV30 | CAWSRDSGGAYYGYTF
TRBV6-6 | CASSLAGGANTEAFF
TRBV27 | CASSRRVSEPQHF
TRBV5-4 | CASSLQGLNQPQHF
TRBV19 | CASSILDRPTGANVLTF
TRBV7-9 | CASSLAGQVGEAFF
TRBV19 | CASSIRRDSNQPQHF
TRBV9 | CASSVALGGGYTF
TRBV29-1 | CSVLIWEGINEQYF
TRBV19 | CASTPPGGLNNQPQHF
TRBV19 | CASSATGGVQPQHF
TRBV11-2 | CASSFIGGGRQAFF
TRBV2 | CASSDGRAGNEQFF
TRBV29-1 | CSVDYGGFGYTF
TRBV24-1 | CATRRTGDRQPQHF
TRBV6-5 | CASTPLAHFTREAFF
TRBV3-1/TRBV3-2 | CASSPTQRSSYNSPLHF
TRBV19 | CASSLALQGRANEKLFF
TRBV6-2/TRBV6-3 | CASSYAGGVYNEQFF
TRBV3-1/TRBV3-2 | CASSPRTSGQETQYF
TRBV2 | CASGGQGGGGYTF
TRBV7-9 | CASSADRDDYTF
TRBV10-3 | CAISDPGLVGQGVYEQYF
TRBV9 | CASSVRTGMNYGYTF
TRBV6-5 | CASSAGQGVTDTQYF
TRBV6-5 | CASRIQGGKLFF
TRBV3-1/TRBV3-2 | CASSQPTGVAFF
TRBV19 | CASSIGREETQYF
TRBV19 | CASGQGEKGEQFF
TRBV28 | CASSLGTGYGYTF
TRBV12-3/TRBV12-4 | CASSLAEANGYTF
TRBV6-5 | CASGGLLGTEAFF
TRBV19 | CASSPGDRGNSPLHF
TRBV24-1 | CATSRQGADTQYF
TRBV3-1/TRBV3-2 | CASSQRSAPEAFF
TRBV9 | CASSQQQLETQYF
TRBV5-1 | CASSSGMNTEAFF
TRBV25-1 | CASSAGLASPLHF
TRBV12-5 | CASGLITGIFSGNTIYF
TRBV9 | CASSRDLAGNTIYF
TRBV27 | CASSQRRGGTGELFF
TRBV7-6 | CASSLTSGNTGELFF
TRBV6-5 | CASSYSPGGLNTEAFF
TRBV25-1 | CASESGLAINEQFF
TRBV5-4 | CASSTGVAQPQHF
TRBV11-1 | CASSHKRTDQETQYF
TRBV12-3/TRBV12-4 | CASSTLQGTEAFF
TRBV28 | CASKTGSDTQYF
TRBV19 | CASSIEAGWSNQPQHF
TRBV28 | CASSWAVRAGTNQPQHF
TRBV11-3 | CASSPTAGGVTLEQFF